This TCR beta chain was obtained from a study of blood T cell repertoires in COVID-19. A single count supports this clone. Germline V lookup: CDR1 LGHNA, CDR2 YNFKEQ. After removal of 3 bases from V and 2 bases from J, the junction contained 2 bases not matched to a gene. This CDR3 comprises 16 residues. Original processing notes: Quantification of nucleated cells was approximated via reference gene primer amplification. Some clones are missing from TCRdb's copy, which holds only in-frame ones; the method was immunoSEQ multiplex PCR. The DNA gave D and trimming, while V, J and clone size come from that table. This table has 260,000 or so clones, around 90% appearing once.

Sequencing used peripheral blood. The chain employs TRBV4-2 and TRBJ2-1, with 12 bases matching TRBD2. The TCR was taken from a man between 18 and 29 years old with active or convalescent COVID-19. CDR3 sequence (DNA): TGTGCCAGCAGCCATCCTAGCGGGGGGGCCTACAATGAGCAGTTCTTC. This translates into CASSHPSGGAYNEQFF.